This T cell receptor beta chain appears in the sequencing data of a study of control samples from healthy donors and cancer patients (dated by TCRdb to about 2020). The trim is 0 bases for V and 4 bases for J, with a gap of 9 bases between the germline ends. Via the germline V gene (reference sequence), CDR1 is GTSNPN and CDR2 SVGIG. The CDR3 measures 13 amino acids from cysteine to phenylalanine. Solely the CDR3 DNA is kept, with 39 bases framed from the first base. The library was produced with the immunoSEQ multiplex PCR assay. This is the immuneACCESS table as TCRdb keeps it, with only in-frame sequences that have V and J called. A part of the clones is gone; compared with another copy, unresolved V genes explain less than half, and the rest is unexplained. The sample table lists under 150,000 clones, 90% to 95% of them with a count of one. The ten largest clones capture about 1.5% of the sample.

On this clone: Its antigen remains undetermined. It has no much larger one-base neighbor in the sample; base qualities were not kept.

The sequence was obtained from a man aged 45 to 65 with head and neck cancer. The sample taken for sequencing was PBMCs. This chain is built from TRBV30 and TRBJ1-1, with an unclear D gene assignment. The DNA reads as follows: TGTGCCTGGAGTGTATCCACAAGCACTGAAGCTTTCTTT. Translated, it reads CAWSVSTSTEAFF.